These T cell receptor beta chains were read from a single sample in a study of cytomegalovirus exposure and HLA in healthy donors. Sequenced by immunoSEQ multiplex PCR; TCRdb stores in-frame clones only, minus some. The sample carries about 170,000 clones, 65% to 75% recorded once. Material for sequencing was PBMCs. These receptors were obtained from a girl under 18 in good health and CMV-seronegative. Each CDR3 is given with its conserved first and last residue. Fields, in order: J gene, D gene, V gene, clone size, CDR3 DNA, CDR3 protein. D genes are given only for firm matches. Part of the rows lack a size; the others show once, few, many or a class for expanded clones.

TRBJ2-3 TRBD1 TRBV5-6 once TGTGCCAGCAGCATAAACAGGGGTTACAGCACAGATACGCAGTATTTT CASSINRGYSTDTQYF
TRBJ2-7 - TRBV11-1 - TGTGCCAGCAGCTTTTCGGGTAGCTCCTACGAGCAGTACTTC CASSFSGSSYEQYF
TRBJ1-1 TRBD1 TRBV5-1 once TGCGCCAGCAGCTTTGGCGAGGCGACAGGGTTGAGTGAAGCTTTCTTT CASSFGEATGLSEAFF
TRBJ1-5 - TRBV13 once TGTGCCAGCAGCCGGGGGTGGGGTAGCAATCAGCCCCAGCATTTT CASSRGWGSNQPQHF
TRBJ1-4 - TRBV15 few TGTGCCACCAGCAGCCAGAATATTCAGGGGTCGGAAAAACTGTTTTTT CATSSQNIQGSEKLFF
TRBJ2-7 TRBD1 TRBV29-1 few TGCAGCGTTGAAATTACTAGGACAGGGAACGAGCAGTACTTC CSVEITRTGNEQYF
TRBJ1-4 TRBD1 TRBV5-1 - TGCGCCAGCAGCTTACAGGGGGCAACTAATGAAAAACTGTTTTTT CASSLQGATNEKLFF
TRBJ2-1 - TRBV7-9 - TGTGCCAGCAGCTTAGCAGGGGGAAACGAGCAGTTCTTC CASSLAGGNEQFF
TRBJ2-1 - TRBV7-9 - TGTGCCAGCAGGAGAGTGAACTACAATGAGCAGTTCTTC CASRRVNYNEQFF
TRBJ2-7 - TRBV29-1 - TGCAGCGTTGACATAGGGGGAGTGGGTGAGCAGTACTTC CSVDIGGVGEQYF